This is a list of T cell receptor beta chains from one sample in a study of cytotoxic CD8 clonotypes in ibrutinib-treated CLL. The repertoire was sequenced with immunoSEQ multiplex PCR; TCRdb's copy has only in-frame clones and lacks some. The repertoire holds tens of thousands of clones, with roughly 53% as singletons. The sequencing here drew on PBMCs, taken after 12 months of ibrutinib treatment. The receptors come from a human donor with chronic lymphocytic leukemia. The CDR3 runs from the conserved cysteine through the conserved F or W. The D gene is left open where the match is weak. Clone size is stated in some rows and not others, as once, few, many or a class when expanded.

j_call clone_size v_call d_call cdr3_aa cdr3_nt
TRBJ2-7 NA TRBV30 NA CATLSGFSYEQYF TGTGCCACCTTGTCAGGGTTTTCCTACGAGCAGTACTTC
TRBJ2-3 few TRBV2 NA CASSDSRDSSGEAKYF TGTGCCAGCAGTGATTCTCGGGACAGCTCGGGGGAGGCGAAGTATTTT
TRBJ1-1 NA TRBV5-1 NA CASFGGEGFGMNTEAFF TGCGCCAGCTTTGGAGGGGAAGGGTTCGGGATGAACACTGAAGCTTTCTTT
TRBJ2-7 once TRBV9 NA CASSLGDTLKQYF TGTGCCAGCAGCCTTGGGGACACCCTCAAGCAGTACTTC
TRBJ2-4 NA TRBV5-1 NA CASSLESVGNIQYF TGCGCCAGCAGCTTGGAGTCGGTGGGAAACATTCAGTACTTC
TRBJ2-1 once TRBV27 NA CASSLSVYNEQFF TGTGCCAGCAGTTTATCGGTATACAATGAGCAGTTCTTC
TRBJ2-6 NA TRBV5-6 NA CASRMLGGGSGANVLTF TGTGCCAGCAGGATGTTGGGGGGCGGGTCTGGGGCCAACGTCCTGACTTTC
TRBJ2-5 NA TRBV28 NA CASRRGREETQYF TGTGCCAGCAGGAGGGGCAGGGAGGAGACCCAGTACTTC
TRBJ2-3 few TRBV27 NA CASSGFTDTQYF TGTGCCAGCAGTGGATTCACAGATACGCAGTATTTT
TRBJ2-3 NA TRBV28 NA CASRRPGLPLADTQYF TGTGCCAGCAGACGCCCCGGACTTCCGTTGGCAGATACGCAGTATTTT